These 26 T cell receptor beta chains share one sample of origin, sequenced in a study of identical twins (dated by TCRdb to the mid-2010s). The library was obtained by 5' RACE. TCRdb names Illumina HiSeq 2000 as the instrument used. The public sequencing data were trimmed at Q25 with fastp and processed into clonotypes with MiXCR by TCRdb, which kept only in-frame beta chains. Identical CDR3 proteins give one entry, which carries the most common genes and DNA. This sample comprises hundreds of thousands of distinct CDR3 sequences, 15% to 20% of them detected only once. The ten largest clonotypes hold around 12% of the sample. These data were also filed under a second study, of T cells expressing NK-cell markers.

Sequences were obtained from PBMCs. Receptor source: a woman younger than 35 in good health.

CDR3 nucleotide sequence: TGCAGTGCCCAGAGAGCCTACGAGCAGTACTTC. Protein: CSAQRAYEQYF. The J gene is TRBJ2-7, the V gene TRBV20-1; no definite D call. This CDR3 has 11 residues. Germline lookup yields CDR1 DFQATT and CDR2 SNEGSKA (reference sequence). Trimming removed 6 bases at V and 2 bases at J, with 8 bases between.

J is TRBJ2-7 and V is TRBV6-6; the D gene is possibly TRBD2 (5 bases). This CDR3 is built from 12 residues. Looked up from germline, CDR1 is MNHNY and CDR2 is SVGAGI (reference sequence). Trimming shortened V by 4 bases and J by 4 bases, and 8 bases separated the two germline ends. The CDR3 protein is CASSWRTYEQYF. The CDR3 DNA is TGTGCCAGCAGTTGGCGGACTTACGAGCAGTACTTC.

There are a few counts of this clonotype. This sequence joins TRBV12-3 or TRBV12-4 and TRBJ2-1; D tentatively fits TRBD1 or TRBD2 (5 bases each). V was clipped by 5 bases and J by 8 bases, with 16 bases between them. The CDR3 covers 14 residues. CDR3 nucleotides: TGTGCCAGCAGTCTGGGACCGTTCGGCGATGAGCAGTTCTTC. Protein: CASSLGPFGDEQFF.

The gene calls are TRBV7-2 and TRBJ2-3; D tentatively reads TRBD1 or TRBD2 (5 bases each). Between the trimmed V and J ends, which lost 1 base and 6 bases, there was a span of 14 bases. This CDR3 region has 15 residues. CDR1 SGHTA and CDR2 FQGNSA come from the germline V gene. The CDR3 nucleotides read TGTGCCAGCAGCTTAGGTCCCCGGGGCTGGGATACGCAGTATTTT. The encoded protein is CASSLGPRGWDTQYF.

There are a few counts of this clonotype. The gene calls are TRBV2 and TRBJ2-3, with TRBD2 identical over 11 bases. V gave up 5 bases and J gave up 3 bases; unmatched junction bases: 4. Germline-derived CDR1 and CDR2 are SNHLY and FYNNEI. The CDR3 length is 15 residues. CDR3 DNA: TGTGCCAGCAGTTCCGGGACTAGCGGTACAGATACGCAGTATTTT. It specifies CASSSGTSGTDTQYF. Based on the CDR3 plus reference TRBV2 and TRBJ2-3, the full variable domain is EPEVTQTPSHQVTQMGQEVILRCVPISNHLYFYWYRQILGQKVEFLVSFYNNEISEKSEIFDDQFSVERPDGSNFTLKIRSTKLEDSAMYFCASSSGTSGTDTQYFGPGTRLTVL.

The chain has TRBV3-1 and TRBJ2-7; unclear D gene. Per germline, CDR1 LGHDT and CDR2 YNNKEL (reference sequence). CDR3 length equals 12 residues. V lost 6 bases and J lost 4, with 10 bases in between. The CDR3: CASSHASYEQYF. CDR3 DNA: TGTGCCAGCAGTCACGCCTCGTACGAGCAGTACTTC.

The rearrangement links TRBV29-1 to TRBJ2-5; D perhaps matches TRBD2 (6 bases). The V end lost 6 bases, the J end lost 0 bases, and 8 bases lay between the germline ends. This CDR3 comprises 12 residues. Germline values: CDR1 SQVTM, CDR2 ANQGSEA. The CDR3 DNA sequence: TGCAGCGTGAGGAGGGACCAAGAGACCCAGTACTTC. It is translated as CSVRRDQETQYF.

The chain couples TRBV29-1 to TRBJ2-6, with D unclear. CDR1 is SQVTM and CDR2 is ANQGSEA in the germline V gene. Trimming left V 5 bases short and J 0 bases short, with 2 bases between. The CDR3 totals 12 residues. The CDR3 bases are TGCAGCGTTTTCTCTGGGGCCAACGTCCTGACTTTC. Amino acids: CSVFSGANVLTF.

This clonotype was observed a handful of times. The chain employs TRBV20-1 and TRBJ2-1, with 9 bases that match TRBD1. Germline assignment: CDR1 DFQATT and CDR2 SNEGSKA (reference sequence). The V and J ends lost 1 base and 5 bases, in that order; junction bases with no gene match: 6. This CDR3 region has 15 residues. The CDR3 is CSARGDRDRNNEQFF. CDR3 in DNA: TGCAGTGCTAGAGGGGACAGGGATCGGAACAATGAGCAGTTCTTC.

This rearrangement joins TRBV6-5 to TRBJ2-7, with TRBD2 matching 14 bases. Germline CDR1 reads MNHEY; CDR2 reads SVGAGI. V lost 2 bases and J lost 4; bases outside the gene matches: 10. CDR3 length: 18 residues. The CDR3 nucleotides are TGTGCCAGCAGTTACAGTCGGACTAGCGGGGGGCACCCTTACGAGCAGTACTTC. This encodes CASSYSRTSGGHPYEQYF.

This clonotype has only a few counts. The V call is TRBV20-1, the J call TRBJ1-2, with D perhaps matching TRBD1 (5 bases). CDR1 and CDR2 (germline): DFQATT, SNEGSKA (reference sequence). The CDR3 is made up of 12 amino acids. V was trimmed by 4 bases and J by 3 bases, leaving 9 bases between them. The CDR3 bases are TGCAGTGCTAAAGGGACCGACTATGGCTACACCTTC. It translates to CSAKGTDYGYTF.

This clonotype was detected a few times. This CDR3 is CASSLRAGAGGEQYF. CDR3 sequence (DNA): TGTGCCAGCAGCTTAAGGGCGGGGGCGGGAGGCGAGCAGTACTTC. This sequence joins TRBV7-2 and TRBJ2-7; 8 positions match TRBD2. The CDR3 is made up of 15 amino acids. V gave up 2 bases and J gave up 6 bases; unmatched junction bases: 9. Germline loops: CDR1 SGHTA, CDR2 FQGNSA.

This clonotype was detected a few times. The chain is built from TRBV20-1 and TRBJ2-7, with TRBD1 matching 9 bases. J was trimmed by 2 bases and V by 4 bases; bases with no gene match: 6. CDR1 and CDR2 (germline): DFQATT, SNEGSKA (reference sequence). The CDR3 loop spans 14 amino acids. The CDR3 region has the DNA TGCAGTGCTATGGACAGGGGATTTGCCTACGAGCAGTACTTC. Its translation is CSAMDRGFAYEQYF.

This clonotype appeared many times. The gene calls are TRBV12-3 or TRBV12-4 and TRBJ1-2; a possible D gene is TRBD1 (6 bases). V lost 6 bases to trimming and J lost 3 bases, with 11 bases between them. This CDR3 contains 13 residues. CDR3 DNA: TGTGCCAGCAGATCACAGGGTCACTATGGCTACACCTTC. It yields the protein CASRSQGHYGYTF.

This clonotype was seen at least ten times. The chain carries TRBV7-6 and TRBJ2-7, with D possibly called TRBD1 or TRBD2 (5 bases each). The CDR3 is made up of 13 amino acids. In germline, CDR1 is SGHVS, CDR2 FNYEAQ. V lost 5 bases and J lost 3, with 11 bases in between. CDR3 in DNA: TGTGCCAGCAGCCCACTGGGGGTCTACGAGCAGTACTTC. Its protein is CASSPLGVYEQYF.

This clonotype occurred a few times. J is TRBJ2-3 and V is TRBV6-5; 9 bases are a match to TRBD2. CDR3 size: 16 residues. The V gene's germline CDR1 is MNHEY and CDR2 SVGAGI. V was clipped by 2 bases and J by 5 bases; unmatched bases: 8. The CDR3 reads CASSYRLAGAKDTQYF. The CDR3 nucleotides are TGTGCCAGCAGTTACCGGTTAGCGGGAGCAAAAGATACGCAGTATTTT.

This chain uses TRBV7-9 with TRBJ2-1; no reliable D call. CDR3 length equals 13 residues. Trimming pared 8 bases from V and 9 bases from J, leaving 17 bases between. Germline assignment: CDR1 SEHNR and CDR2 FQNEAQ (reference sequence). CDR3 bases: TGTGCCAGCGACGACCTCCAGAGCATTGAGCAGTTCTTC. Protein product: CASDDLQSIEQFF.

J is TRBJ1-1 and V is TRBV9, with no clear D. With 3 bases removed from V and 4 bases from J, the gap between germline ends came to 13 bases. This CDR3 region has 14 residues. Germline V CDR1 and CDR2: SGDLS, YYNGEE. The CDR3 DNA is TGTGCCAGCAGCGCCGAGGGAAGGAGCACTGAAGCTTTCTTT. This encodes CASSAEGRSTEAFF.

This clonotype was seen more than once but under ten times. The rearrangement links TRBV6-4 to TRBJ1-5; weak D call: TRBD1 (5 bases). This CDR3 region has 14 residues. Germline V gives CDR1 MRHNA, CDR2 SNTAGT. V was trimmed by 7 bases and J by 3 bases, leaving 13 bases between them. In DNA, the CDR3 is TGTGCCAGCATTGTTAGACAGCCCAATCAGCCCCAGCATTTT. This gives the protein CASIVRQPNQPQHF.

This clonotype has a count of ten or more. This chain uses TRBV5-1 with TRBJ1-1; unclear D gene. V was shortened by 4 bases and J by 1 base, with 14 bases between the two germline ends. This CDR3 region has 15 residues. Germline loops: CDR1 SGHRS, CDR2 YFSETQ. CDR3 protein: CASSTYSSSNTEAFF. The CDR3 DNA follows: TGCGCCAGCAGCACATACAGCAGCTCGAACACTGAAGCTTTCTTT.

This clonotype was found a few times. The chain recombines TRBV5-1 with TRBJ1-1; D is uncertain. From germline, CDR1 is SGHRS and CDR2 YFSETQ. The CDR3 sequence is 13 residues long. V lost 4 bases and J 3 bases, leaving 10 bases between the germline ends. Here the CDR3 DNA reads TGCGCCAGCAGCCTCGGGTCCGACACTGAAGCTTTCTTT. Translating it yields CASSLGSDTEAFF.

V and J are TRBV15 and TRBJ2-3; TRBD2 matches at 10 bases. From germline, CDR1 is LNHNV and CDR2 YYDKDF (reference sequence). The ends lost 4 bases at V and 1 base at J; junction bases unmatched: 2. This CDR3 region has 15 residues. CDR3 region: CATSTGTSGTDTQYF. CDR3 in DNA: TGTGCCACCAGCACCGGGACTAGCGGCACAGATACGCAGTATTTT.

The chain carries TRBV5-6 and TRBJ2-1; perhaps TRBD2 as D (6 bases). CDR3 size: 16 residues. Germline CDR1 SGHDT, CDR2 YYEEEE. The ends were cut back, 0 bases at V and 8 bases at J, with 18 bases in the middle. CDR3 protein: CASSLAGSGDYDEQFF. CDR3 DNA sequence: TGTGCCAGCAGCTTGGCGGGTAGCGGAGACTATGATGAGCAGTTCTTC.

This chain connects TRBV6-5 to TRBJ1-1; a possible D gene is TRBD1 (5 bases). The CDR3 covers 16 residues. The V end lost 2 bases, the J end lost 9 bases, and 22 bases lay between the germline ends. The germline CDR1 and CDR2 sequences are MNHEY and SVGAGI. This CDR3 reads CASSYTPGTVARQAFF. In nucleotides, the CDR3 is TGTGCCAGCAGTTACACCCCCGGGACGGTTGCCCGGCAAGCTTTCTTT.

J is TRBJ1-2 and V is TRBV20-1, with unresolved D. The CDR3 contains 10 residues. Between the trimmed V and J ends, which lost 6 bases and 7 bases, there was a span of 9 bases. In germline, CDR1 is DFQATT, CDR2 SNEGSKA (reference sequence). CDR3 in amino acids: CSAAMGGYTF. CDR3 nucleotide sequence: TGCAGTGCGGCGATGGGTGGCTACACCTTC.

The chain combines TRBV6-6 with TRBJ2-5; perhaps TRBD2 as D (6 bases). CDR1 is MNHNY, CDR2 SVGAGI, per germline (reference sequence). V was trimmed by 8 bases and J by 5 bases, leaving 12 bases between them. The CDR3 is 12 amino acids. The CDR3 loop reads CASGGWRETQYF. The CDR3 nucleotides are TGTGCCAGCGGGGGGTGGCGGGAGACCCAGTACTTC.